The rows below give T cell receptor beta chains drawn from one sample of a study of cytomegalovirus exposure and HLA in healthy donors. TCRdb keeps only in-frame clones here, not all; method: immunoSEQ multiplex PCR. The data contain roughly 160,000 clones, roughly four fifths of them singletons. The source material was PBMCs. Receptor source: a woman aged 50 to 65 in good health and CMV-seronegative. Each CDR3 is given with its conserved first and last residue. The D gene is left open where the match is weak. Clone size is given for some rows only: seen once, a few or many times, or a class if the clone is expanded.

d_call,j_call,clone_size,v_call,cdr3_nt,cdr3_aa
NA,TRBJ2-4,NA,TRBV4-1,TGCGCCAGCAGCCAAGACAGGACCCACCCCCGGGGAAACATTCAGTACTTC,CASSQDRTHPRGNIQYF
NA,TRBJ2-2,NA,TRBV27,TGTGCCAGCAGTTTAGAGGGGACTAACACCGGGGAGCTGTTTTTT,CASSLEGTNTGELFF
NA,TRBJ2-1,NA,TRBV20-1,TGCAGTGCGACACAAGGCGTTGAGCAGTTCTTC,CSATQGVEQFF
TRBD2,TRBJ2-5,NA,TRBV4-2,TGTGCCAGCAGCCAGGAGCGGGACTCTCGGGCGGAGACCCAGTACTTC,CASSQERDSRAETQYF
NA,TRBJ1-5,NA,TRBV2,TGTGCCAGCAGTGGAGGCGGGCAGCCCCAGCATTTT,CASSGGGQPQHF
NA,TRBJ2-4,NA,TRBV2,TGTGCCAGCAGTGAACTGGCCTTAGCCAAAAACATTCAGTACTTC,CASSELALAKNIQYF
TRBD1,TRBJ1-1,NA,TRBV9,TGTGCCAGCAGCAAATTCCGACAGGGTGACACTGAAGCTTTCTTT,CASSKFRQGDTEAFF
NA,TRBJ2-1,NA,TRBV1,TGCACCAGCAGACCACAGGGGTTCAGCGGACGATTCAATGAGCAGTTCTTC,CTSRPQGFSGRFNEQFF
NA,TRBJ1-2,NA,TRBV6-6,TGTGCCAGCAGTTTCCCCCTGGCGGGAGCTAACTATGGCTACACCTTC,CASSFPLAGANYGYTF
NA,TRBJ2-5,NA,TRBV28,TGTGCCAGCAGTTCCCGGACTTCCGTGGAGACCCAGTACTTC,CASSSRTSVETQYF
NA,TRBJ2-7,NA,TRBV11-2,TGTGCCAGCAGCTTAGAGTTTGGACAGAGAACCCACGAGCAGTACTTC,CASSLEFGQRTHEQYF
NA,TRBJ1-4,once,TRBV4-1,TGCGCCAGCAGTCTTACGGTTGCAACTAATGAAAAACTGTTTTTT,CASSLTVATNEKLFF
TRBD1,TRBJ1-1,NA,TRBV28,TGTGCCAGCAGTTTGGGCAGGGGGAGCACTGAAGCTTTCTTT,CASSLGRGSTEAFF
TRBD2,TRBJ2-1,NA,TRBV30,TGTGCCGCTAGGGCTCTTTCTAGCGGGAGTGGCGATGAGCAGTTCTTC,CAARALSSGSGDEQFF
TRBD1,TRBJ2-2,NA,TRBV6-6,TGTGCCAGCAGGCCCGGGACAGTCAACACCGGGGAGCTGTTTTTT,CASRPGTVNTGELFF
TRBD1,TRBJ1-1,NA,TRBV27,TGTGCCAGTAAAGACCAGAGGACAGGGGCTTACACTGAAGCTTTCTTT,CASKDQRTGAYTEAFF
NA,TRBJ1-2,NA,TRBV4-2,TGTGCCAGCAGCCAAACGGGACGGGGGAGCACTAACTATGGCTACACCTTC,CASSQTGRGSTNYGYTF